This T cell receptor (beta chain) came from a study of blood T cells in healthy people across ages. For the second PCR, which ran for about 7 to 11 cycles, a sample-barcoded 5' primer and a J-beta primer mix were used. TCRdb processed the 5' RACE reads anew with MiXCR; each CDR3 protein has one entry. Among about 780,000 distinct CDR3 sequences listed, less than 60% were seen once. Every sample gave at least 6 micrograms of total RNA when it was extracted. The receptor was derived from an elderly man in good health. Sequenced input: blood.

DNA of the CDR3: TGCAGCGTTGAAAACGGTGGAAAAGCTTTCTTT. Protein: CSVENGGKAFF. This chain joins TRBV29-1 and TRBJ1-1, with D unclear. Germline V lookup: CDR1 SQVTM, CDR2 ANQGSEA. V shed 2 bases and J shed 9 bases, with 10 bases lying between them. CDR3 length equals 11 residues.